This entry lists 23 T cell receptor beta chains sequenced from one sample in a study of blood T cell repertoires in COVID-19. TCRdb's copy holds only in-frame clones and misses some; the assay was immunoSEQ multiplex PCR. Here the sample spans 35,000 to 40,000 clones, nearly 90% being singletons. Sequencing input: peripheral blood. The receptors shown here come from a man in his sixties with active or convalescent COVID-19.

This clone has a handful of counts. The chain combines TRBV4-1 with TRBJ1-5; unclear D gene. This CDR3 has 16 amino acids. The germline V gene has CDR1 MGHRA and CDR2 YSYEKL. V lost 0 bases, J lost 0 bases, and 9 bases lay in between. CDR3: CASSQDQVNSNQPQHF. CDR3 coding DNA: TGCGCCAGCAGCCAAGATCAGGTCAATAGCAATCAGCCCCAGCATTTT.

CDR3 DNA sequence: TGTGCCAGCCGGGGGGGGCCTGGGGACTACGAGCAGTACTTC. This sequence encodes CASRGGPGDYEQYF. The chain carries TRBV11-2 and TRBJ2-7; TRBD2 agrees at 8 bases. Germline assignment: CDR1 SGHAT and CDR2 FQNNGV. The CDR3 is 14 amino acids. V shed 8 bases, J shed 3 bases, and the junction held 9 bases outside the gene matches.

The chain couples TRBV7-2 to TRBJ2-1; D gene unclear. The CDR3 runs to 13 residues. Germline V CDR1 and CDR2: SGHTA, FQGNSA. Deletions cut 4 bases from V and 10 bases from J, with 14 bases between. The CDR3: CASSSTNLGEQFF. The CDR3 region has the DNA TGTGCCAGCAGCTCCACTAACCTAGGCGAGCAGTTCTTC.

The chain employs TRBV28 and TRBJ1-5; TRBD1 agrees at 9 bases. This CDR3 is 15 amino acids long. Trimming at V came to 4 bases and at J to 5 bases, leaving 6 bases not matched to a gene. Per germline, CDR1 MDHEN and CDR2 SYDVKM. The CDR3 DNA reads TGTGCCAGCAGTTCACCGGGACAGGGATATCAGCCCCAGCATTTT. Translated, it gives CASSSPGQGYQPQHF. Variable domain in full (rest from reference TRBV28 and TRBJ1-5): DVKVTQSSRYLVKRTGEKVFLECVQDMDHENMFWYRQDPGLGLRLIYFSYDVKMKEKGDIPEGYSVSREKKERFSLILESASTNQTSMYLCASSSPGQGYQPQHFGDGTRLSIL.

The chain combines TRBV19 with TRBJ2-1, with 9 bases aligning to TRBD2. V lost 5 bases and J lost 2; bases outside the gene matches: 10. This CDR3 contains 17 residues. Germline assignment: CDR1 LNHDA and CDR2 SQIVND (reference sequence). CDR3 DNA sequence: TGTGCCAGTAGTGGATTAGCGGGAGCCTACCCCTACAATGAGCAGTTCTTC. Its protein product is CASSGLAGAYPYNEQFF.

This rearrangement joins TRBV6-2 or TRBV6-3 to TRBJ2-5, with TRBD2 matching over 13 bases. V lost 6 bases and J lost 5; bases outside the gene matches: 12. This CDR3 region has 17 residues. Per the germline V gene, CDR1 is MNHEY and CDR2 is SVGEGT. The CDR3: CASSPTSGRALMETQYF. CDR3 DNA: TGTGCCAGCAGCCCTACTAGCGGGAGGGCCCTTATGGAGACCCAGTACTTC.

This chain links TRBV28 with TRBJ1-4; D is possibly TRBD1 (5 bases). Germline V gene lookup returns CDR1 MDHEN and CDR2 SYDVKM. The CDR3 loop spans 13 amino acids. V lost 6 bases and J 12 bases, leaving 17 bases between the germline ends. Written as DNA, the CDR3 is TGTGCCAGCAGCCCTGCCTCGGGGGTGGAACTGTTTTTT. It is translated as CASSPASGVELFF.

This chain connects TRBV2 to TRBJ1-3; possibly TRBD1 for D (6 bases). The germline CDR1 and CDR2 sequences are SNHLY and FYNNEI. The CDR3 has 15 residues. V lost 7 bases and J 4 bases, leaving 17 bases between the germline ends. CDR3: CASTDDRIRGNTIYF. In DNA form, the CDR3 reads TGTGCCAGCACCGACGACAGGATCCGAGGAAACACCATATATTTT.

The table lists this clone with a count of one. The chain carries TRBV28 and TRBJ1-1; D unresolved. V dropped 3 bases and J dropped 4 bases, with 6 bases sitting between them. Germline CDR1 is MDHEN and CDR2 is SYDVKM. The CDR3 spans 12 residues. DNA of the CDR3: TGTGCCAGCAGTTTTTCCCGCACTGAAGCTTTCTTT. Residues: CASSFSRTEAFF. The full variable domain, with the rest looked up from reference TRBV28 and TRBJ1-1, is DVKVTQSSRYLVKRTGEKVFLECVQDMDHENMFWYRQDPGLGLRLIYFSYDVKMKEKGDIPEGYSVSREKKERFSLILESASTNQTSMYLCASSFSRTEAFFGQGTRLTVV.

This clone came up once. This CDR3 is CASSLKSGTGNIEQYF. The DNA of the CDR3 is TGCGCCAGCAGCTTGAAGAGCGGGACAGGGAATATCGAGCAGTACTTC. The V call is TRBV5-1, the J call TRBJ2-7, with 9 bases matching TRBD1. The germline V gene has CDR1 SGHRS and CDR2 YFSETQ. V was pared by 1 base and J by 6 bases, with 11 bases of the junction left unmatched. The CDR3 covers 16 residues.

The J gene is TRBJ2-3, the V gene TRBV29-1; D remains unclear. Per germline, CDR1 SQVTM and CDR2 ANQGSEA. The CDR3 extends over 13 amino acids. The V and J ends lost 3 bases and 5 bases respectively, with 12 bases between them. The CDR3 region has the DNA TGCAGCGTTGAGAGAGAGTTAGTAGATACGCAGTATTTT. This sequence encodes CSVERELVDTQYF.

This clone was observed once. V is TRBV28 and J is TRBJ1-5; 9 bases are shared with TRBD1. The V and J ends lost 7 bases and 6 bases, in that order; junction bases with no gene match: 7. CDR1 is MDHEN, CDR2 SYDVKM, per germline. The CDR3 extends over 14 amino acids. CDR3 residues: CASKGTGNGQPQHF. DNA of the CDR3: TGTGCCAGCAAGGGGACAGGGAACGGTCAGCCCCAGCATTTT. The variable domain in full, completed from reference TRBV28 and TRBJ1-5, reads DVKVTQSSRYLVKRTGEKVFLECVQDMDHENMFWYRQDPGLGLRLIYFSYDVKMKEKGDIPEGYSVSREKKERFSLILESASTNQTSMYLCASKGTGNGQPQHFGDGTRLSIL.

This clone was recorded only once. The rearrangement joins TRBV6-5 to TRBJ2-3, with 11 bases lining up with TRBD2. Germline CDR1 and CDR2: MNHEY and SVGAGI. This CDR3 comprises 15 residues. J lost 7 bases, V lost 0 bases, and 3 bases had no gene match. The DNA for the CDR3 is TGTGCCAGCAGTTACTCTGGGACTAGCGGTAATACGCAGTATTTT. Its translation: CASSYSGTSGNTQYF.

CDR3 protein: CASSPHEAGNTIYF. The CDR3 DNA follows: TGTGCCAGCAGCCCGCACGAGGCTGGAAACACCATATATTTT. V and J are TRBV9 and TRBJ1-3; D remains ambiguous. The V gene lost 4 bases and the J gene lost 2 bases, with 10 bases spanning the gap. Germline loops: CDR1 SGDLS, CDR2 YYNGEE. CDR3 length: 14 residues.

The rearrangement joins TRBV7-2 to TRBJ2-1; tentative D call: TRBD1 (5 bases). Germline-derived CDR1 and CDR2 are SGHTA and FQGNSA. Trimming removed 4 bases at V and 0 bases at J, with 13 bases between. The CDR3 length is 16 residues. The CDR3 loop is CASSYYQGSSYNEQFF. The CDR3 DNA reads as TGTGCCAGCAGCTATTATCAGGGCAGCTCCTACAATGAGCAGTTCTTC. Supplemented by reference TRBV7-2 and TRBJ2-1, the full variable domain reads GAGVSQSPSNKVTEKGKDVELRCDPISGHTALYWYRQSLGQGLEFLIYFQGNSAPDKSGLPSDRFSAERTGGSVSTLTIQRTQQEDSAVYLCASSYYQGSSYNEQFFGPGTRLTVL.

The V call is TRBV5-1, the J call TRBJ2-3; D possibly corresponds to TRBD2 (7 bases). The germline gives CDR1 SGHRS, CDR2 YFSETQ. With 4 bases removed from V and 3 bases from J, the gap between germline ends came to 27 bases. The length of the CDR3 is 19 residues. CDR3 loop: CASSRLPGGMGAATDTQYF. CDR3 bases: TGCGCCAGCAGCCGTTTACCGGGGGGAATGGGGGCGGCGACAGATACGCAGTATTTT. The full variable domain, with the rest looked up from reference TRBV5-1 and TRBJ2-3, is KAGVTQTPRYLIKTRGQQVTLSCSPISGHRSVSWYQQTPGQGLQFLFEYFSETQRNKGNFPGRFSGRQFSNSRSEMNVSTLELGDSALYLCASSRLPGGMGAATDTQYFGPGTRLTVL.

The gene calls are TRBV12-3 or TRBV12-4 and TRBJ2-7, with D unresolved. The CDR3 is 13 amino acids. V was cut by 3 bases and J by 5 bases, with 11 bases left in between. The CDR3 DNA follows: TGTGCCAGCAGTTTGGGTCTAGTCGACGAGCAGTACTTC. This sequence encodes CASSLGLVDEQYF.

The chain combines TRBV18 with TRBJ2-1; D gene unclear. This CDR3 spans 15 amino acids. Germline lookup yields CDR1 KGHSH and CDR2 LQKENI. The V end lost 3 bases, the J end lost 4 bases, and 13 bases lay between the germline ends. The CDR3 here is CASSPVIGGYNEQFF. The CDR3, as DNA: TGTGCCAGCTCACCGGTGATTGGCGGATACAATGAGCAGTTCTTC.

CDR3 nucleotide sequence: TGTGCCAGCACCACTCCGGGACTAGCTTTGACAGATACGCAGTATTTT. As protein: CASTTPGLALTDTQYF. The chain uses TRBV28 and TRBJ2-3; the match to TRBD2 covers 9 bases. CDR1 is MDHEN and CDR2 is SYDVKM in the germline V gene. Trimming removed 7 bases from V and 3 bases from J; junction bases left unmatched: 11. This CDR3 spans 16 amino acids.

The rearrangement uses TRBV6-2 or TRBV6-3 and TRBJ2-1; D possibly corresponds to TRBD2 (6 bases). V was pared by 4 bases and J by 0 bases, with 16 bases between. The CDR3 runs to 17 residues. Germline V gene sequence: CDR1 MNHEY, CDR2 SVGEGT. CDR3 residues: CASSSRAGTLSYNEQFF. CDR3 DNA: TGTGCCAGCAGTTCACGGGCGGGGACTCTCTCCTACAATGAGCAGTTCTTC.

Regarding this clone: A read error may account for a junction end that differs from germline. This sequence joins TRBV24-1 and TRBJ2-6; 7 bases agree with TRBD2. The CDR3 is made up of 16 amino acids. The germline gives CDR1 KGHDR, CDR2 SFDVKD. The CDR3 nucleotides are TGTGCCCCCAGTGACCGCGGGGAGGGGGGGGCCAACGTCCTGACTTTC. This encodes CAPSDRGEGGANVLTF.

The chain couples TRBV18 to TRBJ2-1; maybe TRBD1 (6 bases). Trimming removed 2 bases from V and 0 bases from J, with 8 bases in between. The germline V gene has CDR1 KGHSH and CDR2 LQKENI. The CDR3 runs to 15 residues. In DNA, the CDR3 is TGTGCCAGCTCACCAGGACAGAGCTCCTACAATGAGCAGTTCTTC. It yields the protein CASSPGQSSYNEQFF.

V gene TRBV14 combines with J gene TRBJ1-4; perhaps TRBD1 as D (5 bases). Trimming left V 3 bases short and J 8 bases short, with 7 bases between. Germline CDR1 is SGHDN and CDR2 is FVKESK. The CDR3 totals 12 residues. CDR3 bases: TGTGCCAGCAGCCAGTCAGGGGAAAAACTGTTTTTT. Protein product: CASSQSGEKLFF.